This TCR beta chain was captured by sequencing in a study of chemoradiotherapy in HPV16-positive cancers (dated by TCRdb to between 2021 and 2024). Regarding the study in general: Candidate HPV-specific T-cell clones and common TCR motifs were defined through functional T-cell assays on cells from a couple of HPV16-positive patients. The study set out to ask whether T-cell immunity against the HPV oncoproteins E6 and E7 changes over the course of chemoradiotherapy and whether that immunity affects survival. Next, the candidate HPV-specific TCRs and motifs were followed in TCR repertoires from roughly 90 patients with HPV-related cancers. Here is what the overall study found, with its caveats: Expansion of candidate HPV-specific clones and E7-related TCR motifs was observed in the tumor microenvironment during treatment, whereas no such expansion was observed for non-HPV-specific T cells. The functional definition of HPV-specific T cells was derived from only two HPV16-positive patients, and the survival association was reported for HPV16-positive patients. Improved recurrence-free survival in HPV16-positive patients was associated with expansion of HPV-responsive T cells during chemoradiotherapy.

Repertoires were sampled multiple times during chemoradiotherapy, which allowed clonal expansion in the tumor microenvironment to be followed. Library preparation employed the immunoSEQ multiplex PCR assay. Here the immuneACCESS table is served through TCRdb, limited to in-frame sequences with V and J called. Missing clones are a known gap in these copies; in checked studies unresolved V genes cover under half, and the rest lacks a known reason. In all, the sample holds about 8,100 clones, and roughly 70% of those were seen once. In total, the top ten clones hold roughly 20% of the sample. With regard to this clone: No antigen is known for it. Base quality data are lacking; no much larger clone is found one base away.

At the junction V is shortened by 2 bases and J by 0 bases, with 10 bases in between. The CDR3 starts with the cysteine, ends with the phenylalanine, and has 14 residues. CDR3 DNA only is kept here, 42 bases in frame from base 1. From the germline V gene, CDR1 is SQVTM and CDR2 is ANQGSEA. The receptor was isolated from a human donor with HPV-associated anogenital cancer. The rearrangement combines TRBV29-1 with TRBJ1-1; no D segment can be confidently identified. This material was collected from a patient who underwent chemoradiotherapy. The DNA sequence is TGCAGCGTTGAATGGGAGCCCATGAACACTGAAGCTTTCTTT. It translates to CSVEWEPMNTEAFF.